This T cell receptor (beta chain) was sequenced in a study of CD8 T cells in ankylosing spondylitis. Notes on the study in general: Several of the motif variants were reported before in synovial fluid and blood from reactive arthritis. A TCR beta motif made of about eight highly homologous variants seemed typical of ankylosing spondylitis blood. Matched ankylosing spondylitis synovial fluid reportedly contained a significantly enriched population of disease-linked clones.

Making use of molecular barcodes, quantitative 5'-RACE generated TCR beta libraries. TCRdb re-called the 5' RACE reads with MiXCR, one entry per CDR3 protein. The data show about 110,000 distinct CDR3 sequences, under 30% seen once. Trimming took 4 bases from V and 5 from J; bases not matched to a gene: 11. CDR1 and CDR2 from the germline V gene are SGHDN and FVKESK. The CDR3 is made up of 17 amino acids. This clonotype has a handful of counts. What it binds is not known. This TCR was recovered from a male donor with ankylosing spondylitis. The chain is built from TRBV14 and TRBJ2-3, with TRBD2 matching over 11 bases. The specimen was synovial fluid, either unsorted or a sorted T cell fraction (not recorded which). CDR3 sequence reads: CASSPLSGTSGRDTQYF. CDR3 bases: TGTGCCAGCAGCCCCCTCAGTGGGACTAGCGGCAGAGATACGCAGTATTTT.